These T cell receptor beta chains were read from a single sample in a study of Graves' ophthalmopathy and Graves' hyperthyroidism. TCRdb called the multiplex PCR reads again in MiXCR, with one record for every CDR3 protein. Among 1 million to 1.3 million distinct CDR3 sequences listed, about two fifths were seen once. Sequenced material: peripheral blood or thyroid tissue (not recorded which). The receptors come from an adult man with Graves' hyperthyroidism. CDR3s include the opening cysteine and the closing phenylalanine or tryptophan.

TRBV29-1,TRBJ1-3,CSVAGQANSGNTIYF
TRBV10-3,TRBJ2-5,CAISESPGQMETQYF
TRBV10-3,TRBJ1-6,CAISPGQNYSPLHF
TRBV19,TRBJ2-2,CASNQGTNTGELFF
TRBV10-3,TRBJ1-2,CAISLQGARYTF
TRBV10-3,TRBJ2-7,CAISDEDSYTEAGSYEQYF
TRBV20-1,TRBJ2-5,CSARDSQDF
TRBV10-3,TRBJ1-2,CARTLGSYGYTF
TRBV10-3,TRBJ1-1,CAIRAGSGTGAEAFF
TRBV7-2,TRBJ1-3,CASSSGQEAGNTIYF
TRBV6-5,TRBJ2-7,CASSFLNSYGQYF
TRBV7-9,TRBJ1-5,CASSFGSGSPQPQHF
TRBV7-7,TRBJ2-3,CASSLGIGDTQYF
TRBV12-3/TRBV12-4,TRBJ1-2,CASSPGQATYGYTF
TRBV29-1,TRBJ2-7,CSVEGTGKSYEQYF
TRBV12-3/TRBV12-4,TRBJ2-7,CASSPFTGRQYF
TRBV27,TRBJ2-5,CASTPVGAAETQYF
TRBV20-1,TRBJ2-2,CSAVVSGNTGELFF
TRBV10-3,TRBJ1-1,CAISELQGARTEAFF
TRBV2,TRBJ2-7,CASQIRSYEQYF
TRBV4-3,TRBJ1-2,CASSQDLPPTDSSYTF
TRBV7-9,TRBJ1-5,CASSLTTGLLGSNQPQHF
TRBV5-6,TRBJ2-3,CASSTLAPSTDTQYF
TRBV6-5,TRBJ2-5,CASSYRDIQETQYF
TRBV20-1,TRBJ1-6,CSARTIGSSPLHF
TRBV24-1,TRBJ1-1,CATTDRRFAEAFF
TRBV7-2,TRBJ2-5,CASSPSLAKQGEQYF
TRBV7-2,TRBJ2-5,CASSSRGRDGETQYF
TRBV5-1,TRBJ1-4,CASSGTAVATNEKLFF
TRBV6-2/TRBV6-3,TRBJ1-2,CASSDWDSVIYGYTF
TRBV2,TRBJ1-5,CASSGQGASNQPQHF
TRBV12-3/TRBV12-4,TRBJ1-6,CASSPRDGNSPLHF
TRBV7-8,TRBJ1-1,CASSLHEGSTEAFF
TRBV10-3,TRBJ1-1,CAISAQRETEAFF
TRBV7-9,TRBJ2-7,CASSQAGQVYF
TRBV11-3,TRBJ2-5,CASSKTRDRGLETQYF
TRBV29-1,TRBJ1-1,CSVGVGVAEAFF
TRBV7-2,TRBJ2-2,CASRSGTGMTGELFF
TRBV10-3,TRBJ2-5,CAIIKDYETQYF
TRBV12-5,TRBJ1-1,CASSLQGFNTESFF
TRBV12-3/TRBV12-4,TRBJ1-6,CASSLQGLGNSPLHF
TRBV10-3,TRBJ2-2,CAAHTPEHTGELFF
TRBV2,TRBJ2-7,CASSELWGGFESYEQYF
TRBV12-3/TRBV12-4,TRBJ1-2,CASSAGPPYGYTF